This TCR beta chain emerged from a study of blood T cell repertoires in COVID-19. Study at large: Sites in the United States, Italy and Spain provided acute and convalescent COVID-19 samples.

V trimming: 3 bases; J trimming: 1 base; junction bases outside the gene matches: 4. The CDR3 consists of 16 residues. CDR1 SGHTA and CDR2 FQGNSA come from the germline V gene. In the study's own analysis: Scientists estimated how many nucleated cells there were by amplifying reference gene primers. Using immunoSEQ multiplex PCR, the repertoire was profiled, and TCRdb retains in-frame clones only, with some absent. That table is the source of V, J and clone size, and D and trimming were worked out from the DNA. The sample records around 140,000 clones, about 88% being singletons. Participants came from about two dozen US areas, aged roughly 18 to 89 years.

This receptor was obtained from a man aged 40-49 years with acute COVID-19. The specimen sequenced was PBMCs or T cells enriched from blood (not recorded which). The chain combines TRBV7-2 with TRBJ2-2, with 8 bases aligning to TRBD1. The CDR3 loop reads CASSFFGTGNTGELFF. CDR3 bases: TGTGCCAGCAGCTTTTTCGGGACAGGGAACACCGGGGAGCTGTTTTTT.